This T cell receptor (beta chain) was recovered during a study of CXCR3-negative and CXCR3-positive naive CD8 T cells. Study-wide context: Approximately 140 million TRB reads were obtained in total, which works out to about 1.5 +/- 0.3 million per library.

Broader study findings: TCR strength was inferred from TRB CDR3 properties, while surface CD5 was comparable between naive subsets. Cryopreservation partially lowered CXCR3 expression, so most assays used fresh PBMCs. The study found more hydrophobic TRB CDR3s in CXCR3-positive naive cells than in CXCR3-negative naive cells.

Turning to this clonotype: What it recognizes is unknown.

UMI-labeled 5' RACE TRB cDNA libraries were prepared from the cells. TCRdb re-analyzed the 5' RACE reads; it lists each CDR3 protein once, without DNA. The repertoire table contains 65,000 to 75,000 distinct CDR3 sequences. This CDR3 spans 16 amino acids. Sequences were obtained from naive CXCR3+ CD8+ T cells from blood. Subset described: CD45RO-CCR7+CD27+CD95- naive CD8+ T cells expressing CXCR3 (TNR3+). This receptor was identified in a human donor in good health. Some clones in this sample may be carry-over from other donors' samples. The chain has TRBV12-3 or TRBV12-4 and TRBJ2-1; with no DNA, the TCRdb D assignment of TRBD1 cannot be verified. The chain's CDR3 is CASVTIRGAYYNEQFF.